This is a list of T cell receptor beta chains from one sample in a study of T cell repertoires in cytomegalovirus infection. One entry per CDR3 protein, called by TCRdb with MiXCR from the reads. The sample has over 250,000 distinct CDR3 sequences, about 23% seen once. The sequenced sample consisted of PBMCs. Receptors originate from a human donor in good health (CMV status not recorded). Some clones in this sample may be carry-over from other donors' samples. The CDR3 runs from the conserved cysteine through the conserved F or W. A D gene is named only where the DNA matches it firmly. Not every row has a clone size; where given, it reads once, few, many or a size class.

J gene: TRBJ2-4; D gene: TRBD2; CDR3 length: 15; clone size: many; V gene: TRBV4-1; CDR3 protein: CASSRAGVSKNIQYF; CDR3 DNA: TGCGCCAGCAGCCGAGCGGGGGTCTCCAAAAACATTCAGTACTTC
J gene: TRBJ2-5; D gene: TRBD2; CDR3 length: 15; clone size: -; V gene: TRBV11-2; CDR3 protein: CASRISGRAIETQYF; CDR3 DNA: TGTGCCAGCAGGATTAGCGGGAGGGCCATAGAGACCCAGTACTTC
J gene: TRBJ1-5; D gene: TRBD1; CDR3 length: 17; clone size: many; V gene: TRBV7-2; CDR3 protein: CASSLVGLPGGYQPQHF; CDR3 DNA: TGTGCCAGCAGCTTAGTAGGCTTGCCAGGGGGCTATCAGCCCCAGCATTTT
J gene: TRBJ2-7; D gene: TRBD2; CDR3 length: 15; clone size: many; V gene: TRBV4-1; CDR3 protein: CASSQEYGRDYEQYF; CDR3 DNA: TGTGCCAGCAGCCAAGAGTACGGGAGGGATTACGAGCAGTACTTC
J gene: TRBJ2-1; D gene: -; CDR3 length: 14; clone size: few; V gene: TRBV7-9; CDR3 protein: CASSFNALSNEQFF; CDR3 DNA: TGTGCCAGCAGCTTTAATGCGCTATCCAATGAGCAGTTCTTC
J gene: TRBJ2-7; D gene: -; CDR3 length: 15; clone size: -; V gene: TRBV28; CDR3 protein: CASSGLTLLTHEQYF; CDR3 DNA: TGTGCCAGCAGCGGCCTGACCCTTCTAACCCACGAGCAGTACTTC
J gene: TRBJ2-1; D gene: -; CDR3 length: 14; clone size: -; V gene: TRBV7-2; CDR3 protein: CASSSRVWESEQFF; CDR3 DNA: TGTGCCAGCAGCAGCAGGGTATGGGAGAGTGAGCAGTTCTTC
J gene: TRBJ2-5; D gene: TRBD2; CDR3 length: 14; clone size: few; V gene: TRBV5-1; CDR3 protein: CASSPGGALETQYF; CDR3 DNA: TGCGCCAGCAGCCCGGGGGGGGCGTTGGAGACCCAGTACTTC
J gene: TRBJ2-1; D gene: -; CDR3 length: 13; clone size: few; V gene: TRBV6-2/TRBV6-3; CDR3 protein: CASSYWKNNEQFF; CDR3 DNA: TGTGCCAGCAGTTACTGGAAGAACAATGAGCAGTTCTTC
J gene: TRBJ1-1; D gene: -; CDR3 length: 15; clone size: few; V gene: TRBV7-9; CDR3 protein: CASSVPQGFDTEAFF; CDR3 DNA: TGTGCCAGCAGCGTTCCGCAGGGTTTTGACACTGAAGCTTTCTTT
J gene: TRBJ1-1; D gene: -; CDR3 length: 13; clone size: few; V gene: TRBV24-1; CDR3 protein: CATSDVMNPVAFF; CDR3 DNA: TGTGCCACCAGTGATGTGATGAATCCCGTCGCTTTCTTT
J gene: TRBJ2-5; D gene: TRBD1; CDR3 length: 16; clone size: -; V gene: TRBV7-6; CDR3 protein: CASSKLPGQGFETQYF; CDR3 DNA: TGTGCCAGCAGCAAACTCCCGGGACAGGGGTTCGAGACCCAGTACTTC
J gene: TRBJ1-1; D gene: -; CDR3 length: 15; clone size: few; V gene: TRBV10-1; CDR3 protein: CASSESGSHASEAFF; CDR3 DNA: TGCGCCAGCAGTGAGTCGGGCAGTCATGCGTCTGAAGCTTTCTTT
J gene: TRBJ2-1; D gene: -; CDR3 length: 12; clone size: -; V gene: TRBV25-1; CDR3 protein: CAGSVGFNEQFF; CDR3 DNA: TGTGCCGGCAGTGTGGGGTTCAATGAGCAGTTCTTC
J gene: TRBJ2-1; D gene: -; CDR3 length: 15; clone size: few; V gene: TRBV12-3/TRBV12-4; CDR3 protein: CASSPVVSSYNEQFF; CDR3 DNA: TGTGCCAGCAGTCCGGTCGTGAGCTCCTACAATGAGCAGTTCTTC
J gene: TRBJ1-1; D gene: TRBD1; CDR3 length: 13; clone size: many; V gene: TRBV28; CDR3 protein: CAIKDRVNTEAFF; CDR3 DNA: TGTGCCATCAAAGACAGGGTGAACACTGAAGCTTTCTTT
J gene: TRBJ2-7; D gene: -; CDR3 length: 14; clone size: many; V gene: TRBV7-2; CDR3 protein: CASKRQGTFYEQYF; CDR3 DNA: TGTGCCAGCAAACGACAAGGGACTTTCTACGAGCAGTACTTC
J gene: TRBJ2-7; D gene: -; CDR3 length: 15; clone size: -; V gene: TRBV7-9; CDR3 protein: CASSWGPPLGDEQYF; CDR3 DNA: TGTGCCAGCAGCTGGGGACCGCCGTTAGGGGACGAGCAGTACTTC
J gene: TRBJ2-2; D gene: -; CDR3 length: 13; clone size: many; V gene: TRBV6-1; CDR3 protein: CASSFGITGELFF; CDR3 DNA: TGTGCCAGCAGTTTCGGGATTACCGGGGAGCTGTTTTTT
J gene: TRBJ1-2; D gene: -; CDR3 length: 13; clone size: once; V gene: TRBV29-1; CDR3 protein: CSSSNRQQYGYTF; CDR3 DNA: TGCAGCTCCTCTAACAGGCAACAGTATGGCTACACCTTC
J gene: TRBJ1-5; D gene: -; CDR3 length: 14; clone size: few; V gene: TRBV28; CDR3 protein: CASSSQGLRQPQHF; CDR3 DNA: TGTGCCAGCAGTTCCCAAGGTTTACGGCAGCCCCAGCATTTT
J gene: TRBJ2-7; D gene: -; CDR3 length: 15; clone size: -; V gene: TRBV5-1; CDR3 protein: CASSLEEQASYEQYF; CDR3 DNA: TGCGCCAGCAGCTTGGAAGAACAGGCTTCCTACGAGCAGTACTTC
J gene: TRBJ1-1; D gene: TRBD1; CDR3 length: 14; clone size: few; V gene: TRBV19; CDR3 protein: CASSITGARTEAFF; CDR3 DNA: TGTGCCAGTAGTATTACAGGGGCTCGAACTGAAGCTTTCTTT
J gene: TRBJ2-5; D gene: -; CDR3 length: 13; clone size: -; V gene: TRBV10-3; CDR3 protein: CAISEGTVGTQYF; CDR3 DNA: TGTGCCATCAGTGAAGGGACCGTGGGGACCCAGTACTTC
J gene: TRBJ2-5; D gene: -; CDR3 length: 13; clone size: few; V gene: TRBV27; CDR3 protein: CASSRVRQETQYF; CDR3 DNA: TGTGCCAGCAGTCGCGTCCGTCAGGAGACCCAGTACTTC
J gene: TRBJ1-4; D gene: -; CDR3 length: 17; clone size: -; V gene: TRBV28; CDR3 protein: CASSNLQGRATNEKLFF; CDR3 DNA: TGTGCCAGCAGCAACTTACAGGGAAGGGCAACTAATGAAAAACTGTTTTTT
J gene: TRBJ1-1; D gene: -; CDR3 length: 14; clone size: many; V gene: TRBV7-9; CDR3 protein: CASSLVSPNTEAFF; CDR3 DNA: TGTGCCAGCAGCTTAGTGAGTCCGAACACTGAAGCTTTCTTT
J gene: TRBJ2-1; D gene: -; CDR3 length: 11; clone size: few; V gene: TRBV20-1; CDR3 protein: CSVRAADEQFF; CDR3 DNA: TGCAGTGTGAGGGCAGCGGACGAGCAGTTCTTC
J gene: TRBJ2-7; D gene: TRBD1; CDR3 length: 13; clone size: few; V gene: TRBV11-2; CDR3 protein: CASRMDRGNEQYF; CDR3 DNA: TGTGCCAGCAGGATGGACAGGGGGAACGAGCAGTACTTC
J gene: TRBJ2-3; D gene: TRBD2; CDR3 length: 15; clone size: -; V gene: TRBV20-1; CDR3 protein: CSARVGGGGEDTQYF; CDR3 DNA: TGCAGTGCTAGAGTGGGCGGGGGAGGCGAAGATACGCAGTATTTT
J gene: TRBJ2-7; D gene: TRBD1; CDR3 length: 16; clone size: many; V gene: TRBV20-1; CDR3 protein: CSARDTGQGVNYEQYF; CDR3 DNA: TGCAGTGCTAGAGATACGGGACAGGGGGTGAACTACGAGCAGTACTTC
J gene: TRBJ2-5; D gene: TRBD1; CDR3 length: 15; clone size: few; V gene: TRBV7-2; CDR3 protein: CASSFIDRGWETQYF; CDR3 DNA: TGTGCCAGCAGCTTCATAGACAGGGGATGGGAGACCCAGTACTTC
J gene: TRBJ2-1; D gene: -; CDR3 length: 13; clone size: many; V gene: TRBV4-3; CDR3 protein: CASSQGSYNEQFF; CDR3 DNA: TGCGCCAGCAGCCAAGGGAGCTACAATGAGCAGTTCTTC
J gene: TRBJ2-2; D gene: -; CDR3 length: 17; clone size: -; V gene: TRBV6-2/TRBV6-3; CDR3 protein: CASSTVVGQRDTGELFF; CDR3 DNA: TGTGCCAGCAGTACGGTCGTGGGGCAACGCGACACCGGGGAGCTGTTTTTT
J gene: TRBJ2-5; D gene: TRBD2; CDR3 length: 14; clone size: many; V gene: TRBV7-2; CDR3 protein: CASGRGSGSETQYF; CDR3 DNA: TGTGCCAGCGGAAGGGGAAGCGGGAGTGAGACCCAGTACTTC
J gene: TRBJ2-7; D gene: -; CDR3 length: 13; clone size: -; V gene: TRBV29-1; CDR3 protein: CSVGGQGLGEQYF; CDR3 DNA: TGCAGCGTTGGGGGACAAGGTTTGGGTGAGCAGTACTTC
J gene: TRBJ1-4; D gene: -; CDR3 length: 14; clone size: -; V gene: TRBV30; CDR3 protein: CAWSARPTGGKLFF; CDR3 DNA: TGTGCCTGGAGCGCTCGCCCTACGGGTGGAAAACTGTTTTTT
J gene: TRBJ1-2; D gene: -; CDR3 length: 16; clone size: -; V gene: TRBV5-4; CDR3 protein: CASSLAGQGFNYGYTF; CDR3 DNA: TGTGCCAGCAGCTTGGCGGGCCAGGGATTTAACTATGGCTACACCTTC
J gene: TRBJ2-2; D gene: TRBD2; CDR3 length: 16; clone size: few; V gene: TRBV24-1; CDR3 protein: CATSDPSGRAIGELFF; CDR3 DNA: TGTGCCACCAGTGATCCAAGCGGGAGGGCCATCGGGGAGCTGTTTTTT
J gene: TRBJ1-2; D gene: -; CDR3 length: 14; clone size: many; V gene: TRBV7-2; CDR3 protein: CASSPGTDYYGYTF; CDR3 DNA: TGTGCCAGCAGCCCCGGGACGGACTACTATGGCTACACCTTC
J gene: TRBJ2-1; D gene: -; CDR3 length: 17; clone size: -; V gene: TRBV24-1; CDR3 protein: CATSEPKTGSSYNEQFF; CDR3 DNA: TGTGCCACCAGTGAGCCCAAAACAGGGAGCTCCTACAATGAGCAGTTCTTC
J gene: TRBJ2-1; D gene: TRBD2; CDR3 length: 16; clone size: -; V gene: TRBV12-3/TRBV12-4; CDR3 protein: CASSLGPGTSDDEQFF; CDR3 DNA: TGTGCCAGCAGTTTGGGCCCCGGGACTAGCGATGATGAGCAGTTCTTC
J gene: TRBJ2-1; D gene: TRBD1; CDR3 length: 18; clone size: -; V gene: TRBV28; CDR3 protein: CASSSWAGQASSYNEQFF; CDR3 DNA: TGTGCCAGCAGTTCCTGGGCCGGACAGGCGAGCTCCTACAATGAGCAGTTCTTC
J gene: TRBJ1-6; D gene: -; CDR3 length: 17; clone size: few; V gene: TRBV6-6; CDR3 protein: CASRLGGTGTDYSPLHF; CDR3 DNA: TGTGCCAGCAGGCTGGGGGGAACCGGGACTGATTATTCACCCCTCCACTTT
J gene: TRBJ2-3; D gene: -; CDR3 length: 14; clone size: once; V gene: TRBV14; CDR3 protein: CASSQEGGTDTQYF; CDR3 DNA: TGTGCCAGCAGCCAGGAGGGAGGCACAGATACGCAGTATTTT
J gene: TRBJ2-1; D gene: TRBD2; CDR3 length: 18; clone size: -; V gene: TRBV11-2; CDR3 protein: CASSPRTSGGARGYEQFF; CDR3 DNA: TGTGCCAGCAGCCCCCGGACTAGCGGGGGGGCCCGGGGTTATGAGCAGTTCTTC
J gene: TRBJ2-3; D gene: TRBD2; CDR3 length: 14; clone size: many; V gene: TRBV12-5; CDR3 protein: CASAPGLAGDTQYF; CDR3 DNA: TGTGCTAGTGCCCCTGGACTAGCCGGAGATACGCAGTATTTT
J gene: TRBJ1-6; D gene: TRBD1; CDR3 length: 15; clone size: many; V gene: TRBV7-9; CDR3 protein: CASSAWTGNNSPLHF; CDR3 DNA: TGTGCCAGCAGCGCTTGGACAGGGAATAATTCACCCCTCCACTTT
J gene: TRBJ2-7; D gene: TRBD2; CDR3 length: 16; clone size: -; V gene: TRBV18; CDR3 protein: CASTLRAGVFGNEQYF; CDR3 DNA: TGTGCCAGCACCCTAAGGGCGGGAGTTTTCGGAAACGAGCAGTACTTC
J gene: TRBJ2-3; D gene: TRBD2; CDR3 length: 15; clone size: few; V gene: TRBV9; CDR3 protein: CASSVVAGVVDTQYF; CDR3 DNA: TGTGCCAGCAGCGTAGTAGCGGGAGTGGTAGATACGCAGTATTTT
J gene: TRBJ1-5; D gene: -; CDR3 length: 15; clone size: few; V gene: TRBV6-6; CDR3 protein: CASSSGTRGNQPQHF; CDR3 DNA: TGTGCCAGCAGCTCAGGGACCCGGGGCAATCAGCCCCAGCATTTT
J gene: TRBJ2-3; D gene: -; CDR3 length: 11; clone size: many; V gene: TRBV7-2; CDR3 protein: CASSLDYTPYF; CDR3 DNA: TGTGCCAGCAGCTTAGACTACACCCCATATTTT
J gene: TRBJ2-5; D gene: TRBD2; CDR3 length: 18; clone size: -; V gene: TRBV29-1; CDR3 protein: CSVDKRPGTGGDQETQYF; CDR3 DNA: TGCAGCGTCGACAAGAGGCCCGGGACGGGGGGGGATCAAGAGACCCAGTACTTC
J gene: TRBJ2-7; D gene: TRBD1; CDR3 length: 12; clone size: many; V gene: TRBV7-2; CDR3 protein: CASSRDRDEQYF; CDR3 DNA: TGTGCCAGCAGCCGGGACAGGGACGAGCAGTACTTC